This T cell receptor beta chain was identified in a study of blood T cell repertoires in COVID-19. Background on the study: Samples representing acute and convalescent COVID-19 were sourced from the United States, Italy and Spain.

Clones were sequenced by immunoSEQ multiplex PCR, and TCRdb holds only the in-frame ones, with some missing. The table lists about 290,000 clones, 89% of them singletons. Germline V gene data show CDR1 as MNHEY and CDR2 as SMNVEV (reference sequence). V trimming: 6 bases; J trimming: 7 bases; junction bases outside the gene matches: 11. The CDR3 spans 16 residues. Sequencing was done on a sample of PBMCs or T cells enriched from blood (not recorded which). This sequence originates from a woman aged 40 to 50 who had recovered from COVID-19. The chain joins TRBV27 to TRBJ1-5; 11 bases are shared with TRBD1. The CDR3 region has the DNA TGTGCCAGCAGACATATGGACAGGGGGCTTCAGCAGCCCCAGCATTTT. It encodes CASRHMDRGLQQPQHF.